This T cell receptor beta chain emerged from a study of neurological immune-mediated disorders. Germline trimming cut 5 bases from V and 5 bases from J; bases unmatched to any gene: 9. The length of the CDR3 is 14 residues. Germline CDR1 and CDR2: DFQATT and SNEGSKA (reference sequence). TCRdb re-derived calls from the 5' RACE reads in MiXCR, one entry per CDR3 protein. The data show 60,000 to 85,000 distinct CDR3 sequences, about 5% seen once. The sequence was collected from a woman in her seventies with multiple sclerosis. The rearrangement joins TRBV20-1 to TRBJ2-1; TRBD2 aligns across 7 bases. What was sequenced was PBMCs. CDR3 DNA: TGCAGTGCTGCCAGCGGGAAATGGGACAATGAGCAGTTCTTC. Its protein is CSAASGKWDNEQFF.